This T cell receptor beta chain is drawn from a study of shared clonotypes between healthy human individuals. Study at large: Every donor yielded three CD4 naive, three CD4 memory, two CD8 naive and one CD8 memory plate. Findings of the study overall: Across subsets, estimated richness was generally greater for naive than for memory populations. Non-shared clonotypes displayed generation probabilities falling below those of clonotypes present in all four donors.

Source study methods: For the immunoSEQ data, sequences were junction-only without quality scores, so filtering differed. Method: immunoSEQ multiplex PCR; TCRdb's copy keeps in-frame clones and lacks some. V and J calls and clone size are as listed in that table; D and trimming were resolved from the DNA. This sample has about 2 million clones; 90% to 95% occur once, and the top ten carry around 0.13%. Remarks on this clone: Its antigen is undetermined. Distinct nucleotide sequences in the sample also encode this CDR3.

What was sequenced was naive CD4+ T cells sorted from blood. Subset defined: CD45RA+ positively selected. The TCR was taken from a man between 18 and 29 years old in good health.

The CDR3 sequence is CASSPPGPNTEAFF. The CDR3 nucleotides are TGTGCCAGCTCACCACCAGGACCGAACACTGAAGCTTTCTTT. V and J are TRBV18 and TRBJ1-1; no reliable D call. This CDR3 has 14 residues. Trimming stripped 0 bases from V and 1 base from J, with 6 bases between. CDR1 and CDR2 (germline): KGHSH, LQKENI.